The 12 T cell receptor beta chains below all came from one sample that was sequenced in a study of control samples from healthy donors and cancer patients. Generated by immunoSEQ multiplex PCR, the TCRdb table keeps only in-frame clones and is missing some. Of about 180,000 clones in the sample, around 87% are singletons; the top ten hold 1.3% to 1.5%. The sequencing sample was made of blood. The receptor set was obtained from a woman aged 50 to 60 in good health.

This chain links TRBV12-3 or TRBV12-4 with TRBJ1-1; no firm D call. Trimming took off 4 bases at V and 4 bases at J, with 10 bases between the two ends. The CDR3 runs 13 residues. DNA for the CDR3: TGTGCCAGCAGTTCGGGCCAGAGCACTGAAGCTTTCTTT. Protein: CASSSGQSTEAFF.

V gene TRBV9 combines with J gene TRBJ2-3; 11 nucleotides agree with TRBD2. In germline, CDR1 is SGDLS, CDR2 YYNGEE. CDR3 length equals 16 residues. Losses at the gene ends were 5 bases for V and 6 bases for J; bases not matched to a gene: 11. The CDR3 is CASRGLAGGPTDTQYF. The CDR3 bases are TGTGCCAGCAGAGGATTAGCGGGGGGGCCAACGGATACGCAGTATTTT.

This sequence joins TRBV7-3 and TRBJ2-3, with TRBD1 as a possible D gene (6 bases). The germline V gene has CDR1 SGHTA and CDR2 FQGTGA. This CDR3 comprises 14 residues. V dropped 4 bases and J dropped 6 bases, with 14 bases sitting between them. The DNA for the CDR3 is TGTGCCAGCAGCTCTGGGGGCGTCTGGGATACGCAGTATTTT. Translated, it gives CASSSGGVWDTQYF.

V usage is TRBV2 and J usage is TRBJ1-4; D is unclear. V lost 4 bases and J lost 4, with 1 base in between. CDR1 is SNHLY, CDR2 FYNNEI, per germline. The CDR3 consists of 11 residues. The CDR3 reads CASSVNEKLFF. For the CDR3, the DNA is TGTGCCAGCAGTGTTAATGAAAAACTGTTTTTT.

The rearrangement joins TRBV24-1 to TRBJ2-1; D is uncertain. Per germline, CDR1 KGHDR and CDR2 SFDVKD. The CDR3 contains 14 residues. V lost 7 bases and J lost 7, with 16 bases in between. In DNA form, the CDR3 reads TGTGCCACCAGCCAAAACCGCCGGGTGAATGAGCAGTTCTTC. It codes for CATSQNRRVNEQFF.

The chain combines TRBV11-2 with TRBJ1-1; D gene ambiguous. V was shortened by 8 bases and J by 4 bases, with 14 bases between the two germline ends. The CDR3 extends over 13 amino acids. Germline V gene sequence: CDR1 SGHAT, CDR2 FQNNGV. The CDR3 DNA reads TGTGCCAGCTCCACGGGCGGTCCCACTGAAGCTTTCTTT. Protein: CASSTGGPTEAFF.

V gene TRBV7-2 combines with J gene TRBJ2-3, with D possibly being TRBD2 (6 bases). The length of the CDR3 is 13 residues. In germline, CDR1 is SGHTA, CDR2 FQGNSA. The CDR3 region is CAGGDYNTDTQYF. CDR3 sequence (DNA): TGTGCGGGGGGTGATTATAACACAGATACGCAGTATTTT.

The chain employs TRBV10-1 and TRBJ2-3, with 10 bases matching TRBD2. V lost 4 bases, J lost 6 bases, and 7 bases stayed unmatched. Germline assignment: CDR1 WNHNN and CDR2 SYGVQD (reference sequence). The CDR3 runs to 15 residues. The CDR3 bases are TGCGCCAGCAGTGGGGGGGGACTAGCGATGGATACGCAGTATTTT. Translated: CASSGGGLAMDTQYF.

This chain uses TRBV9 with TRBJ2-3; D gene uncertain. V was shortened by 1 base and J by 6 bases, with 9 bases between the two germline ends. Germline CDR1 and CDR2: SGDLS and YYNGEE. The CDR3 covers 13 residues. The CDR3 loop reads CASSVLIDDTQYF. The CDR3 bases are TGTGCCAGCAGCGTACTGATCGACGATACGCAGTATTTT.

The CDR3 nucleotides read TGTGCCAGCAGCTTCGGACCCGGAGGCGAGACCCAGTACTTC. The encoded protein is CASSFGPGGETQYF. This sequence joins TRBV11-2 and TRBJ2-5, with TRBD2 as a possible D gene (5 bases). Trimming stripped 3 bases from V and 5 bases from J, with 13 bases between. Germline V gene sequence: CDR1 SGHAT, CDR2 FQNNGV. The CDR3 is 14 amino acids.

V gene TRBV6-5 combines with J gene TRBJ2-7; maybe TRBD1 (6 bases). The CDR3 covers 14 residues. V dropped 7 bases and J dropped 3 bases, with 16 bases sitting between them. The germline gives CDR1 MNHEY, CDR2 SVGAGI. CDR3 DNA: TGTGCCAGCAAAACCGGGACAACAGACTACGAGCAGTACTTC. It encodes CASKTGTTDYEQYF.

In this sample, this clone turned up once. V and J are TRBV7-2 and TRBJ2-1, with 9 bases that match TRBD2. V shed 0 bases and J 5 bases; nucleotides not matched to a gene: 2. The CDR3 runs to 15 residues. The germline V gene has CDR1 SGHTA and CDR2 FQGNSA. The CDR3 nucleotides read TGTGCCAGCAGCTTAGCTAGCGGGAGCAACAATGAGCAGTTCTTC. Translated, it gives CASSLASGSNNEQFF.